This is a list of T cell receptor beta chains from one sample in a study of T cell repertoires in ileal Crohn's disease. The protocol was immunoSEQ multiplex PCR, while the TCRdb copy is restricted to in-frame clones and leaves out a portion. The sample has under 2,500 clones; about 90% are singletons. Specimen: ileal tissue. These receptors all stem from an adult with Crohn's disease. CDR3s include the opening cysteine and the closing phenylalanine or tryptophan. A D gene is named only where the DNA matches it firmly. Expanded clones get a size class; other rows say once, few or many, or leave the size out.

j_call | v_call | clone_size | d_call | cdr3_nt | cdr3_aa
TRBJ2-4 | TRBV5-4 | - | TRBD1 | TGTGCCAGCAGCCCACACCCCGGGACAGGGGCCAAGGACATTCAGTACTTC | CASSPHPGTGAKDIQYF
TRBJ1-2 | TRBV7-8 | - | TRBD1 | TGTGCCAGCAGCTTAGGGACAGGGACGTCGAACTATGGCTACACCTTC | CASSLGTGTSNYGYTF
TRBJ1-1 | TRBV30 | - | TRBD1 | TGTGCCTGGAGAAGACAGGGGGCTACCGCTGAAGCTTTCTTT | CAWRRQGATAEAFF
TRBJ1-5 | TRBV14 | - | - | TGTGCCAGCAGCCAAGCCAGAAATCAGCCCCAGCATTTT | CASSQARNQPQHF
TRBJ2-1 | TRBV7-9 | - | TRBD1 | TGTGCCAGCAGCTCGGGACAGGGGAGAAACAATGAGCAGTTCTTC | CASSSGQGRNNEQFF
TRBJ1-3 | TRBV12-2 | large | - | TGTGCAAGTCGCCGAATGACAGGGGAAGCAGGAAACACCATATATTTT | CASRRMTGEAGNTIYF
TRBJ1-2 | TRBV4-1 | - | - | TGCGCCAGCAGCCAAGGGGAGGGGGTGGGCGGCTACACCTTC | CASSQGEGVGGYTF
TRBJ2-2 | TRBV5-4 | - | TRBD1 | TGTGCCAGCAGCTTATACGGGACAGGGTGGACCGGGGAGCTGTTTTTT | CASSLYGTGWTGELFF
TRBJ2-2 | TRBV11-3 | - | - | TGTGCCAGCAGCTTCGGGGGGCGGAGGACCGGGGAGCTGTTTTTT | CASSFGGRRTGELFF
TRBJ2-1 | TRBV11-3 | - | TRBD1 | TGTGCCAGCAGCTTCCGGACAGGGATTTACAATGAGCAGTTCTTC | CASSFRTGIYNEQFF
TRBJ1-2 | TRBV6-1 | - | - | TGTGCCAGCAGTGAAACAAGGGGCAAATTCTATGGCTACACCTTC | CASSETRGKFYGYTF
TRBJ2-1 | TRBV4-2 | few | - | TGTGCCAGCAGCCAAGGAGCAAGCCAACAGACCAATGAGCAGTTCTTC | CASSQGASQQTNEQFF
TRBJ1-5 | TRBV4-3 | once | - | TGCGCCAGCAGCCAAGATTCCAGGGGAAATCAGCCCCAGCATTTT | CASSQDSRGNQPQHF
TRBJ1-1 | TRBV7-2 | - | - | TGTGCCAGCAGCTTAGGAAGGGAGGCCACTGAAGCTTTCTTT | CASSLGREATEAFF
TRBJ1-1 | TRBV30 | - | TRBD1 | TGTGCCTGGAAAACCGGGACAGGGAACACTGAAGCTTTCTTT | CAWKTGTGNTEAFF
TRBJ2-1 | TRBV6-5 | - | TRBD1 | TGTGCCAGCGGAGACAGGGATGAGCAGTTCTTC | CASGDRDEQFF
TRBJ1-5 | TRBV4-3 | - | - | TGCGCCAGCAGCCAAGTGGGCAGCAATCAGCCCCAGCATTTT | CASSQVGSNQPQHF
TRBJ1-1 | TRBV20-1 | - | - | TGCAGTGCTAGCCCCTACGGGGAAGCTTTCTTT | CSASPYGEAFF
TRBJ1-1 | TRBV9 | - | - | TGTGCCAGCAGCGTAAATAAGGGAGGCACTGAAGCTTTCTTT | CASSVNKGGTEAFF
TRBJ1-5 | TRBV15 | - | TRBD1 | TGTGCCACCAGCAGAGAGGACAGGGCCCAGCCCCAGCATTTT | CATSREDRAQPQHF
TRBJ2-1 | TRBV7-6 | - | - | TGTGCCAGCAGCTTAGTAGAGGGTATGGATGAGCAGTTCTTC | CASSLVEGMDEQFF
TRBJ2-3 | TRBV5-7 | - | TRBD1 | TGTGCCAGCAGCTTCGCCCAGGGGGCCTTAAGGACAGATACGCAGTATTTT | CASSFAQGALRTDTQYF
TRBJ1-3 | TRBV6-6 | - | - | TGTGCCAGCAGTCGGGGGGTATCTGGAAACACCATATATTTT | CASSRGVSGNTIYF
TRBJ1-6 | TRBV19 | - | TRBD1 | TGTGCCAGTAGTATCGGACAGGCCGGTAATTCACCCCTCCACTTT | CASSIGQAGNSPLHF
TRBJ2-1 | TRBV6-1 | - | - | TGTGCCAGCAGAACCCGCAGGGACAATGAGCAGTTCTTC | CASRTRRDNEQFF
TRBJ1-2 | TRBV7-2 | once | - | TGTGCCAGCAGCTTACTGGAAGAACTAGGATACTATGGCTACACCTTC | CASSLLEELGYYGYTF
TRBJ1-1 | TRBV15 | - | - | TGTGCCACCAGCGTATTGGGGGGAACTGAAGCTTTCTTT | CATSVLGGTEAFF
TRBJ1-4 | TRBV7-7 | - | - | TGTGCTAGCAGCCCTGCGGGCGGGATTAATGAAAAACTGTTTTTT | CASSPAGGINEKLFF
TRBJ2-7 | TRBV6-1 | - | TRBD2 | TGTGCCAGCAGTGATGGGACTAGCGGGGGGGCGATCAGCTACTTC | CASSDGTSGGAISYF
TRBJ2-2 | TRBV4-2 | - | TRBD2 | TGTGCCAGCCGCGGGGGGCCCCACGGGGAGCTGTTTTTT | CASRGGPHGELFF
TRBJ2-2 | TRBV19 | - | TRBD1 | TGTGCCAGTAGGCCGGGACAGGAGGCCGGGGAGCTGTTTTTT | CASRPGQEAGELFF
TRBJ2-3 | TRBV5-4 | - | TRBD2 | TGTGCCAGCAGCTTCGGGAGGGATGGGACAGATACGCAGTATTTT | CASSFGRDGTDTQYF
TRBJ2-1 | TRBV7-2 | once | - | TGTGCCAGCAGCTTACCAACACGAGCGGCATCCTACAATGAGCAGTTCTTC | CASSLPTRAASYNEQFF
TRBJ2-5 | TRBV5-4 | - | - | TGTGCCAGCAGCTTGATGGGCTCCGAGACCCAGTACTTC | CASSLMGSETQYF
TRBJ1-1 | TRBV5-6 | - | - | TGTGCCAGCAGCTTGTCGGCACAGCTGAACACTGAGGCTTTCTTT | CASSLSAQLNTEAFF
TRBJ2-2 | TRBV6-5 | - | TRBD1 | TGTGCCAGCAGTCGGGACAGGGAGGGCGGGGAGCTGTTTTTT | CASSRDREGGELFF
TRBJ1-1 | TRBV27 | - | - | TGTGCCAGCAGGAGCGGACTCTCGGCCAGCACTGAAGCTTTCTTT | CASRSGLSASTEAFF
TRBJ1-2 | TRBV7-9 | - | - | TGTGCCAGCAGCTTAATGGCAGGGGAGTTTGGCTACACCTTC | CASSLMAGEFGYTF
TRBJ1-5 | TRBV5-5 | - | TRBD1 | TGTGCCAGCAGCTCGGAAGGGACAGGGGATAGGTCCCAGCATTTT | CASSSEGTGDRSQHF
TRBJ1-3 | TRBV7-9 | few | TRBD1 | TGTGCCAGCAGCTGGGACAGAATTTCTGGAAACACCATATATTTT | CASSWDRISGNTIYF
TRBJ1-4 | TRBV9 | - | - | TGTGCCAGCTCCCTCCTCGGGGTTGCGGAAGAAAAACTGTTTTTT | CASSLLGVAEEKLFF
TRBJ2-1 | TRBV7-2 | - | - | TGTGCCAGCAGCGGACTCCTACGCAATGAGCAGTTCTTC | CASSGLLRNEQFF